The T cell receptor (beta chain) under discussion was sequenced for a study of blood T cell repertoires in COVID-19. Study at large: COVID-19 samples from acute and convalescent phases originated in the United States, Italy and Spain. The cDNA or gDNA used as material had been derived from T cells, B-cell-depleted T cells, or PBMCs.

CDR1 and CDR2 (germline): SGHTA, FQGNSA. The CDR3 totals 15 residues. After removal of 5 bases from V and 3 bases from J, the junction contained 5 bases not matched to a gene. In the original processing: Amplifying reference gene primers gave estimates of nucleated cell counts. Generated by immunoSEQ multiplex PCR, the TCRdb table keeps only in-frame clones and is missing some. V, J and clone size are taken as reported in that table, and D and trimming were inferred from the DNA itself. The sample records 250,000 to 300,000 clones, approximately 87% being singletons. The chain is built from TRBV7-2 and TRBJ2-1; 9 positions match TRBD2. Sequenced material: peripheral blood. This sequence was found in a man aged 55 to 70 who had recovered from COVID-19. The CDR3 protein is CASSPGLASYNEQFF. The CDR3, as DNA: TGTGCCAGCAGCCCGGGACTAGCAAGCTACAATGAGCAGTTCTTC.